A few counts support the clone carrying this T cell receptor (beta chain). What it binds is not known. The authors built TCR beta libraries using iRepertoire HTBI primers and Arm-PCR of CDR3 regions. TCRdb reprocessed the multiplex PCR reads via MiXCR and lists one record per CDR3 protein. The table has roughly 400,000 distinct CDR3 sequences, about 21% seen once. The data are from a study of regulatory T cells in long-lasting Graves disease. Study outcomes and limitations: It is possible that accuracy was reduced by the small size of the sample.

Germline V lookup: CDR1 DFQATT, CDR2 SNEGSKA (reference sequence). V shed 0 bases and J shed 2 bases, with 14 bases lying between them. The CDR3 runs 15 residues. The time point here: persistent/refractory GD, antithyroid drugs over 5 years with positive TRAb. PBMC RNA was the source of the TCR library. The authors drew about 9 milliliters of peripheral blood into EDTA tubes. This specimen consisted of peripheral blood mononuclear cells (PBMCs), obtained when the disease was refractory, from a patient treated with antithyroid drugs. The chain joins TRBV20-1 to TRBJ2-7, with a tentative D call TRBD1 (5 bases). The receptor's source is a female donor with Graves disease. The CDR3 nucleotides read TGCAGTGCTAGAGATCAGGGCAGGGCCGCCTACGAGCAGTACTTC. Encoded protein: CSARDQGRAAYEQYF.